This record looks at one TCR beta chain sequence and its context. The treatment: oral pan-JAK inhibitor, 5-10 mg twice daily. The data derive from a study of CD8+ T cells in alopecia areata. The germline CDR1 and CDR2 sequences are SGHAT and FQNNGV. The CDR3 loop spans 15 amino acids. Deletions cut 1 base from V and 7 bases from J, with 15 bases between. Reverse transcribed after extraction, RNA yielded cDNA as the sequencing template. Libraries were prepared by immunoSEQ multiplex PCR; TCRdb keeps only in-frame clonotypes and omits some of them. Of about 180,000 clones listed, approximately 53% were seen once; the top ten hold 10% to 11%.

This specimen consisted of CD8+ T cells sorted from blood, obtained at week 24, from a patient treated with tofacitinib. The V and J genes are TRBV11-2 and TRBJ2-3; D tentatively reads TRBD1 or TRBD2 (5 bases each). This clonotype originated in a human donor with alopecia areata. The CDR3 region is CASSLGGTSGYTQYF. For the CDR3, the DNA is TGTGCCAGCAGCTTAGGGGGGACCAGCGGTTATACGCAGTATTTT. The full variable domain, its missing parts supplied by reference TRBV11-2 and TRBJ2-3, is EAGVAQSPRYKIIEKRQSVAFWCNPISGHATLYWYQQILGQGPKLLIQFQNNGVVDDSQLPKDRFSAERLKGVDSTLKIQPAKLEDSAVYLCASSLGGTSGYTQYFGPGTRLTVL.